One sample yielded the 4 T cell receptor beta chains listed below, sequenced in a study of cytomegalovirus exposure and HLA in healthy donors. Primers for the PCR totalled 60 Vbeta and 13 Jbeta. Data came from immunoSEQ multiplex PCR; TCRdb stores just in-frame clones and leaves some out. The sample gives around 150,000 clones, about 80% of which show up once; roughly 4.4% is in the top ten. Input material: PBMCs. The receptor source for this set is a man aged 25-40 years in good health and CMV-seronegative.

This chain joins TRBV28 and TRBJ2-5, with 10 bases matching TRBD2. V shed 6 bases, J shed 4 bases, and the junction held 5 bases outside the gene matches. Germline assignment: CDR1 MDHEN and CDR2 SYDVKM. The CDR3 length is 14 residues. The CDR3 DNA reads as TGTGCCAGCAGGACGACTAGCGGGCGAGAGACCCAGTACTTC. Translating it yields CASRTTSGRETQYF.

Only a few counts were recorded for this clone. The genes are TRBV9 and TRBJ1-1, with a weak D call TRBD1 (5 bases). This CDR3 spans 14 amino acids. The germline CDR1 and CDR2 sequences are SGDLS and YYNGEE. V lost 0 bases to trimming and J lost 10 bases, with 16 bases between them. This chain's CDR3 is CASSVGGALGGAFF. Written as DNA, the CDR3 is TGTGCCAGCAGCGTAGGAGGAGCCCTGGGGGGAGCTTTCTTT.

The chain employs TRBV7-2 and TRBJ2-7, with a possible D match to TRBD1 (5 bases). The V end was cut by 0 bases, the J end by 3 bases, with 6 bases between. CDR3 length equals 13 residues. Per the germline V gene, CDR1 is SGHTA and CDR2 is FQGNSA. CDR3 region: CASSLAGVYEQYF. DNA of the CDR3: TGTGCCAGCAGCTTAGCAGGGGTCTACGAGCAGTACTTC.

Here the CDR3 reads CASSLGTGTNQPQHF. CDR3 DNA: TGTGCCAGCAGTTTAGGGACAGGGACCAATCAGCCCCAGCATTTT. The chain is built from TRBV28 and TRBJ1-5, with 9 bases identical to TRBD1. The CDR3 runs to 15 residues. Germline V gene sequence: CDR1 MDHEN, CDR2 SYDVKM. The V segment lost 2 bases and the J segment 3 bases; nucleotides outside the gene matches: 2.